The source of this T cell receptor (beta chain) is a study of T cell repertoires in cytomegalovirus infection. Whole-study results and caveats: HLA-C-restricted, CMV-specific TCR beta clonotypes were dominant ex vivo.

The CDR3 is 15 residues long. The V gene end was trimmed by 6 bases and the J gene end by 2 bases; junction bases not matched to a gene: 10. Germline V gene lookup returns CDR1 MNHEY and CDR2 SVGAGI. One entry per CDR3 protein results from TCRdb running MiXCR on the reads. The top ten hold roughly 8% of the sample, which has fewer than 700,000 distinct CDR3 sequences, 20% to 25% seen once. About this clonotype itself: The antigen remains undetermined.

V is TRBV6-5 and J is TRBJ2-7; TRBD1 matches 7 bases. The sequenced sample consisted of CD8+ T cells from PBMCs. The TCR sequence derives from a human donor in good health (CMV status not recorded). Some clones in this sample may be carry-over from other donors' samples. CDR3 sequence (DNA): TGTGCCAGCAGCAACACAGGGGATCGGCCCTACGAGCAGTACTTC. It translates to CASSNTGDRPYEQYF.